This TCR beta chain was sequenced in a study of beta chain features in type 1 diabetes. For the study at large: About 110 million sorted cells were examined across all samples.

There are a few counts of this clone. Its target is unknown. Expressed TCRB transcripts were sequenced, since all the RNA that had been isolated was reverse transcribed. The assay was immunoSEQ multiplex PCR, and TCRdb's table has in-frame clones only and misses some. The table records hundreds of thousands of clones, around an eighth of them present only once. General study findings and limits: The study found that naive, central memory and Treg TCRB repertoires appeared more similar in patients than in healthy donors. Among patients with Type 1 diabetes, TCRB CDR3s were moderately but significantly shorter in every one of the four CD4+ subsets.

The CDR3 totals 13 residues. Germline CDR1 reads GTSNPN; CDR2 reads SVGIG (reference sequence). V gave up 5 bases and J gave up 3 bases; unmatched junction bases: 4. The TCR sequence derives from a man between 18 and 35 years old with type 1 diabetes. The chain uses TRBV30 and TRBJ1-3; 7 nucleotides agree with TRBD1. The sample comprised naive CD4+ T cells from blood. The CDR3 sequence: CAWETGNGNTIYF. The CDR3 region has the DNA TGTGCCTGGGAGACAGGGAATGGAAACACCATATATTTT.